The 17 T cell receptor beta chains below come from one sample, sequenced in a study of technical replicates of blood from a handful of donors. Measured with immunoSEQ multiplex PCR; TCRdb has only the in-frame clones, and not every one. The sample contains some 78,000 clones, about 92% of which appear only once. Sequencing was carried out using T cells isolated from PBMCs. Every receptor here comes from a human donor in good health.

This chain connects TRBV7-2 to TRBJ2-7; unclear D gene. V was cut by 1 base and J by 5 bases, with 9 bases left in between. The CDR3 length is 13 residues. Germline CDR1 and CDR2: SGHTA and FQGNSA. The CDR3 DNA reads TGTGCCAGCAGCTTAGGTCCGGGTGACGAGCAGTACTTC. Translated: CASSLGPGDEQYF.

V gene TRBV6-1 combines with J gene TRBJ2-7; perhaps TRBD1 as D (6 bases). The CDR3 covers 12 residues. Trimming pared 7 bases from V and 1 base from J, leaving 8 bases between. Germline V gives CDR1 MNHNS, CDR2 SASEGT. Here the CDR3 DNA reads TGTGCCAGCAAGGACAGATCCTACGAGCAGTACTTC. Translation: CASKDRSYEQYF.

The chain joins TRBV5-6 to TRBJ2-2; 8 nucleotides align to TRBD1. After removal of 4 bases from V and 1 base from J, the junction contained 6 bases not matched to a gene. Per germline, CDR1 SGHDT and CDR2 YYEEEE. The CDR3 totals 16 residues. The CDR3 region has the DNA TGTGCCAGCAGCCAACAGGACAGGGTGAACACCGGGGAGCTGTTTTTT. Its protein product is CASSQQDRVNTGELFF.

The chain has TRBV4-3 and TRBJ2-2, with 10 bases identical to TRBD1. J gave up 7 bases and V 4 bases, and 3 bases lay outside the gene matches. This CDR3 spans 14 amino acids. Germline V gene data show CDR1 as LGHNA and CDR2 as YSLEER. The chain's CDR3 is CASSLWTGGGELFF. CDR3 DNA sequence: TGCGCCAGCAGCCTATGGACAGGGGGCGGGGAGCTGTTTTTT.

This CDR3 is CASSQATIRAVNTEAFF. The CDR3 nucleotides are TGTGCCAGCAGCCAGGCCACCATTCGTGCTGTGAACACTGAAGCTTTCTTT. This sequence joins TRBV4-2 and TRBJ1-1; unclear D gene. The CDR3 runs to 17 residues. The germline V gene encodes CDR1 LGHNA and CDR2 YNFKEQ. V lost 3 bases, J lost 0 bases, and 17 bases lay in between.

The chain employs TRBV6-6 and TRBJ1-5; 8 bases are a match to TRBD1. CDR1 and CDR2 from the germline V gene are MNHNY and SVGAGI (reference sequence). Unmatched junction bases numbered 1, after V lost 2 bases and J lost 4 bases. This CDR3 is built from 14 residues. The DNA of the CDR3 is TGTGCCAGCAGTTACGGACAGGGAAATCAGCCCCAGCATTTT. This encodes CASSYGQGNQPQHF.

The V and J genes are TRBV30 and TRBJ1-2; D unresolved. The germline V gene has CDR1 GTSNPN and CDR2 SVGIG (reference sequence). V lost 1 base, J lost 8 bases, and 8 bases lay in between. The length of the CDR3 is 11 residues. Written as DNA, the CDR3 is TGTGCCTGGAGTGGAGAGCGCGGCTACACCTTC. Protein product: CAWSGERGYTF.

The chain links TRBV4-1 to TRBJ2-1; D perhaps matches TRBD1 (5 bases). CDR1 MGHRA and CDR2 YSYEKL come from the germline V gene. V lost 4 bases and J lost 3, with 13 bases in between. The CDR3 loop spans 15 amino acids. CDR3 region: CASSLTVTGYNEQFF. The CDR3 coding sequence is TGCGCCAGCAGCCTGACAGTTACGGGCTACAATGAGCAGTTCTTC.

This sequence joins TRBV4-2 and TRBJ2-1; 7 nucleotides line up with TRBD2. The CDR3 is 16 residues long. CDR1 LGHNA and CDR2 YNFKEQ come from the germline V gene. Trimming cost V 1 base and J 12 bases; bases outside gene matches: 15. The CDR3 loop is CASSQASAGEATRQFF. The CDR3, as DNA: TGTGCCAGCAGCCAAGCGAGTGCGGGAGAGGCGACTCGGCAGTTCTTC.

This chain connects TRBV13 to TRBJ2-1; a weak D match, TRBD2 (5 bases). Germline CDR1 and CDR2: PRHDT and FYEKMQ (reference sequence). The CDR3 covers 13 residues. The V gene lost 4 bases and the J gene lost 9 bases, with 13 bases spanning the gap. This CDR3 is CASSYMRVGEQFF. The CDR3 DNA sequence: TGTGCCAGCAGCTATATGAGGGTGGGTGAGCAGTTCTTC. Variable domain in full (rest from reference TRBV13 and TRBJ2-1): AAGVIQSPRHLIKEKRETATLKCYPIPRHDTVYWYQQGPGQDPQFLISFYEKMQSDKGSIPDRFSAQQFSDYHSELNMSSLELGDSALYFCASSYMRVGEQFFGPGTRLTVL.

Only a few counts were recorded for this clone. The DNA of the CDR3 is TGTGCCAGCAGAGATTGGAGCGGGAGAGGTTTATTGCAGTTCTTC. Encoded protein: CASRDWSGRGLLQFF. This chain joins TRBV27 and TRBJ2-1; 8 bases match TRBD2. The CDR3 is 15 residues long. CDR1 and CDR2 from the germline V gene are MNHEY and SMNVEV (reference sequence). V trimming: 6 bases; J trimming: 12 bases; junction bases outside the gene matches: 16.

The chain recombines TRBV19 with TRBJ2-7; 8 bases are shared with TRBD1. The germline V gene encodes CDR1 LNHDA and CDR2 SQIVND (reference sequence). V was clipped by 5 bases and J by 4 bases; unmatched bases: 7. The CDR3 consists of 14 residues. The CDR3 DNA is TGTGCCAGTAGTGCCGGGACAGGCCATTACGAGCAGTACTTC. Amino acids: CASSAGTGHYEQYF.

V is TRBV5-1 and J is TRBJ2-7; a possible D gene is TRBD2 (5 bases). There are 14 residues in the CDR3. V was shortened by 0 bases and J by 5 bases, with 12 bases between the two germline ends. Germline-derived CDR1 and CDR2 are SGHRS and YFSETQ. The CDR3 spells CASSLETSIDEQYF. In nucleotides, the CDR3 is TGCGCCAGCAGCTTGGAAACTAGTATTGACGAGCAGTACTTC.

This chain uses TRBV30 with TRBJ2-7; 12 bases agree with TRBD1. CDR1 GTSNPN and CDR2 SVGIG come from the germline V gene (reference sequence). The junction had 8 bases not matched to a gene; V was cut back by 5 bases and J by 6 bases. This CDR3 contains 14 residues. The CDR3 spells CAWAPGTGGPEQYF. In DNA, the CDR3 is TGTGCCTGGGCCCCCGGGACAGGGGGCCCCGAGCAGTACTTC.

The chain links TRBV29-1 to TRBJ1-4; D unclear. Trimming stripped 4 bases from V and 4 bases from J, with 10 bases between. Germline values: CDR1 SQVTM, CDR2 ANQGSEA. The CDR3 is 13 residues long. The CDR3 sequence: CSVGEASNEKLFF. In nucleotides, the CDR3 is TGCAGCGTTGGAGAGGCAAGTAATGAAAAACTGTTTTTT. The full variable domain, in which reference TRBV29-1 and TRBJ1-4 provide the parts outside the CDR3, is SAVISQKPSRDICQRGTSLTIQCQVDSQVTMMFWYRQQPGQSLTLIATANQGSEATYESGFVIDKFPISRPNLTFSTLTVSNMSPEDSSIYLCSVGEASNEKLFFGSGTQLSVL.

This chain uses TRBV15 with TRBJ1-5; no clear D gene. Germline V CDR1 and CDR2: LNHNV, YYDKDF (reference sequence). V was cut by 2 bases and J by 1 base, with 9 bases left in between. The CDR3 extends over 15 amino acids. CDR3 sequence (DNA): TGTGCCACCAGCAGACTCGACGGGAGCAATCAGCCCCAGCATTTT. It encodes CATSRLDGSNQPQHF.

DNA of the CDR3: TGTGCCTGGAGTCGCCTAGCGGGAGAGGGAGATACGCAGTATTTT. Encoded protein: CAWSRLAGEGDTQYF. This chain connects TRBV30 to TRBJ2-3, with TRBD2 identical over 10 bases. From germline, CDR1 is GTSNPN and CDR2 SVGIG (reference sequence). V shed 2 bases and J 5 bases; nucleotides not matched to a gene: 7. The CDR3 sequence is 15 residues long.